This TCR beta chain derives from a study of glioma-infiltrating T cells after dendritic cell vaccination. Per germline, CDR1 GTSNPN and CDR2 SVGIG (reference sequence). The CDR3 is 13 residues long. V lost 8 bases, J lost 8 bases, and 21 bases lay in between. Assay used: immunoSEQ multiplex PCR; TCRdb lists only in-frame clones, some missing. The sample has more than 60,000 clones, around 83% seen once. The chain has TRBV30 and TRBJ1-1, with a tentative D call TRBD1 (6 bases). The source is a human donor with glioblastoma. The input for sequencing was blood, taken before dendritic cell vaccination. CDR3: CAREREGGAEAFF. In nucleotides, the CDR3 is TGTGCCCGGGAACGGGAGGGGGGGGCCGAAGCTTTCTTT. The full variable domain, with the rest looked up from reference TRBV30 and TRBJ1-1, is SQTIHQWPATLVQPVGSPLSLECTVEGTSNPNLYWYRQAAGRGLQLLFYSVGIGQISSEVPQNLSASRPQDRQFILSSKKLLLSDSGFYLCAREREGGAEAFFGQGTRLTVV.